Here is one T cell receptor beta chain with its context. Its antigen remains unidentified. The CDR3 covers 16 residues. Trimming at V came to 3 bases and at J to 1 base, leaving 7 bases not matched to a gene. Germline-derived CDR1 and CDR2 are LGHNA and YSLEER. This specimen comes from a study of shared clonotypes between healthy human individuals. About the research overall: Aged 18 to 49, the donors were a couple of women and a few men.

Study-level points and caveats: Clonotype sharing across donors was expected to vary with sequencing depth. Genetic and exposure-history diversity was limited by the few donors.

Ten immunoSEQ deep assay plates were used to sequence the DNA of unsorted PBMCs. Repertoires were generated with immunoSEQ multiplex PCR, while TCRdb's copy carries only in-frame clones and drops some. The top ten hold approximately 13% of the sample, which has about 470,000 clones, around 79% seen once. The chain carries TRBV4-3 and TRBJ1-2; 8 positions match TRBD1. This clonotype was sampled from a woman between 35 and 50 years old in good health. Some clones in this sample may be carry-over from other donors' samples. Sequencing used PBMCs. The CDR3 loop reads CASSHNTGGDNYGYTF. CDR3 DNA sequence: TGCGCCAGCAGCCATAACACAGGGGGAGATAACTATGGCTACACCTTC.